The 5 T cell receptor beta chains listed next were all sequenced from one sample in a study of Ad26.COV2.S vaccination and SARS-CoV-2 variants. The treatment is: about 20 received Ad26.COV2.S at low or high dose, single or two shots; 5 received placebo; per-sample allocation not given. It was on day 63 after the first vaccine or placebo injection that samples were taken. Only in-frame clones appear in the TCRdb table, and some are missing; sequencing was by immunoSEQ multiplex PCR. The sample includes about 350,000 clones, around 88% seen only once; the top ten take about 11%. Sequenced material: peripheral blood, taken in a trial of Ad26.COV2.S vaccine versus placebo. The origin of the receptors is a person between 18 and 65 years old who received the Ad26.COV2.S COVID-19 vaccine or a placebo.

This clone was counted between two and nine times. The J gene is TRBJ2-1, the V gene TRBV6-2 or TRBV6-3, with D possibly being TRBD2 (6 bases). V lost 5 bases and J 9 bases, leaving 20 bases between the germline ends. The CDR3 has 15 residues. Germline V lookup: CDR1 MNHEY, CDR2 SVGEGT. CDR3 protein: CASSKGLAGWSEQFF. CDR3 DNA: TGTGCCAGCAGTAAGGGACTCGCCGGATGGAGTGAGCAGTTCTTC.

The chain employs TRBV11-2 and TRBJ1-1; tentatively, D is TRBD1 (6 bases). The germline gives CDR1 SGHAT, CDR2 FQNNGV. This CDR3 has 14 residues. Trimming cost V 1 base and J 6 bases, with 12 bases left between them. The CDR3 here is CASSLVRGDSEAFF. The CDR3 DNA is TGTGCCAGCAGCTTAGTCAGGGGTGATTCTGAAGCTTTCTTT.

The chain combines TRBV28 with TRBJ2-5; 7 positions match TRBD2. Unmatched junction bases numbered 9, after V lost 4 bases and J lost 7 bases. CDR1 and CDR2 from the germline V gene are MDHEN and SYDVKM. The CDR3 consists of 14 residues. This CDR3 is CASSSSRGGPTQYF. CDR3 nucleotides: TGTGCCAGCAGTTCCTCTCGGGGAGGGCCGACCCAGTACTTC.

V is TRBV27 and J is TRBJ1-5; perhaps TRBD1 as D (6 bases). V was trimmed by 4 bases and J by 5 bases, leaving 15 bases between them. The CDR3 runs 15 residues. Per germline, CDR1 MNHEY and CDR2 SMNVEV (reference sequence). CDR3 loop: CASSSPDRRDQPQHF. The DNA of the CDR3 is TGTGCCAGCAGTTCCCCCGACAGGAGAGATCAGCCCCAGCATTTT.

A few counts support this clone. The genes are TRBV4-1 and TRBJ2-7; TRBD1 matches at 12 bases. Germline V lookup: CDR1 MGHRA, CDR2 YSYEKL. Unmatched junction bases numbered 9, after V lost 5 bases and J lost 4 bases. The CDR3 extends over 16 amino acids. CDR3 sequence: CASSYRDRGLNYEQYF. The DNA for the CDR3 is TGCGCCAGCAGCTACCGGGACAGGGGGCTAAATTACGAGCAGTACTTC.